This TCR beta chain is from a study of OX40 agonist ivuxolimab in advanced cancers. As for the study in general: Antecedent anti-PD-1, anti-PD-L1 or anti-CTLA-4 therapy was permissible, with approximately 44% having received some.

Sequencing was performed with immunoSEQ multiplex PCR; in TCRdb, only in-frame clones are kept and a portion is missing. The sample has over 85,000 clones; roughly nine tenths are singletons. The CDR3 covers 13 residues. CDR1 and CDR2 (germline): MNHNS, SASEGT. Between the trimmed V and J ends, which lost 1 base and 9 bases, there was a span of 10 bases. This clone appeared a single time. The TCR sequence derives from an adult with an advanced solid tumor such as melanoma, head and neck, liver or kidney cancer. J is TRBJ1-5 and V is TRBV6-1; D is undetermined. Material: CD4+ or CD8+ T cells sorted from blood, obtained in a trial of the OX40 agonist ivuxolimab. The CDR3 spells CASSEVPIRPQHF. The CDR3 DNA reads TGTGCCAGCAGTGAAGTTCCCATTAGGCCCCAGCATTTT.